The 5 T cell receptor beta chains reported below all come from one sample, sequenced in a study of blood T cell repertoires in COVID-19 (dated by TCRdb to 2018 to 2020). Library method: the immunoSEQ multiplex PCR assay. Imported from immuneACCESS, the table was reduced by TCRdb to in-frame sequences with V and J called. These copies leave out some clones; in studies compared against another copy, an unresolved V gene accounts for under half, and the cause of the remainder is not known. The sample yields about 190,000 clones; 78% were counted once. The ten largest clones add up to 2.5% to 3% of the sample. Sequenced sample: peripheral blood. Receptors were obtained from a woman older than 75 with active or convalescent COVID-19.

The chain combines TRBV3-1 (or the pseudogene TRBV3-2) with TRBJ2-7; D is unresolved. Trimming removed 8 bases at V and 7 bases at J, with 15 bases between. Germline CDR1 reads LGHDT; CDR2 reads YNNKEL (reference sequence). This CDR3 has 12 amino acids. The CDR3 region has the DNA TGTGCCAGCGGCGACTTATACGTTGAGCAGTACTTC. Amino acids: CASGDLYVEQYF.

The gene calls are TRBV4-2 and TRBJ1-2; D might be TRBD1 (6 bases). CDR1 and CDR2 from the germline V gene are LGHNA and YNFKEQ. The CDR3 length is 16 residues. Trimming removed 4 bases at V and 6 bases at J, with 21 bases between. The CDR3, as DNA: TGTGCCAGCAGCCCCGGTTCGAGACAGGTATGGGATGGCTACACCTTC. Translation gives CASSPGSRQVWDGYTF.

V and J are TRBV7-9 and TRBJ2-7; weak D call: TRBD1 (6 bases). Trimming left V 5 bases short and J 5 bases short, with 19 bases between. CDR1 and CDR2 (germline): SEHNR, FQNEAQ (reference sequence). The CDR3 consists of 15 residues. Here the CDR3 reads CASSLDRVLMDEQYF. The CDR3 coding sequence is TGTGCCAGCAGCCTGGACAGAGTGCTGATGGACGAGCAGTACTTC.

The chain carries TRBV7-9 and TRBJ2-7; tentative D call: TRBD2 (6 bases). The CDR3 has 13 amino acids. Trimming shortened V by 5 bases and J by 3 bases, and 11 bases separated the two germline ends. Germline CDR1 reads SEHNR; CDR2 reads FQNEAQ (reference sequence). The CDR3 loop reads CASSPGTYYEQYF. CDR3 coding DNA: TGTGCCAGCAGCCCGGGGACTTACTACGAGCAGTACTTC.

The CDR3 bases are TGCAGCGTTGTTCGGACAGGGGTATGGGAGACCCAGTACTTC. The encoded protein is CSVVRTGVWETQYF. This chain connects TRBV29-1 to TRBJ2-5; 9 bases match TRBD1. The V gene's germline CDR1 is SQVTM and CDR2 ANQGSEA. The V gene end was trimmed by 4 bases and the J gene end by 5 bases; junction bases not matched to a gene: 8. The CDR3 consists of 14 residues.